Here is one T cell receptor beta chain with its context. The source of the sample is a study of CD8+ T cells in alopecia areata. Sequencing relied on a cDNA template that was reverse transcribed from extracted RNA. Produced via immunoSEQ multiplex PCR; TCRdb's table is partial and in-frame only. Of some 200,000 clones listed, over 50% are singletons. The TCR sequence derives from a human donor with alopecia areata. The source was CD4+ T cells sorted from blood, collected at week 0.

CDR3 sequence (DNA): TGTGCCTGGAAATCTCAGGCAGGGATGAACACTGAAGCTTTCTTT. Its protein product is CAWKSQAGMNTEAFF. The chain combines TRBV30 with TRBJ1-1; TRBD1 might be the D (5 bases). V was clipped by 4 bases and J by 0 bases, with 15 bases between them. This CDR3 contains 15 residues. From germline, CDR1 is GTSNPN and CDR2 SVGIG (reference sequence).